Reported below is one T cell receptor beta chain. Its specificity is not known. This sample was included in a study of blood T cells in healthy people across ages. The study's findings and limits: Across the age range, TCR beta diversity per million T cells fell in a roughly linear way.

Using a J-beta primer mix together with a sample-barcoded 5' primer, a second PCR was run for about 7 to 12 cycles. Researchers report that a template-switch adaptor with 12 random nucleotides tagged each cDNA molecule. One entry per CDR3 protein, called by TCRdb with MiXCR from the 5' RACE reads. The table records fewer than 900,000 distinct CDR3 sequences, about 52% of them present only once. Per the germline V gene, CDR1 is MDHEN and CDR2 is SYDVKM. This CDR3 is built from 11 residues. V shed 8 bases and J shed 7 bases, with 11 bases lying between them. The rearrangement uses TRBV28 and TRBJ1-2, with a possible D match to TRBD1 (5 bases). The sequence derives from a woman aged 55-70 years in good health. Sequencing input: blood. This CDR3 is CASRGVVGYTF. Written as DNA, the CDR3 is TGTGCCAGCCGAGGGGTTGTTGGCTACACCTTC.